These T cell receptor beta chains were read from a single sample in a study of T-cell reconstitution after alpha-beta-depleted transplantation in children. TCRdb reanalysed the PCR reads using MiXCR and keeps one entry per CDR3 protein. The sample lists over 150,000 distinct CDR3 sequences; roughly 6% were seen once. This specimen was PBMCs, taken before TCRalphabeta/CD19-depleted stem cell transplant. The receptors shown here come from a girl under three years old with combined immunodeficiency, due to receive a stem cell transplant. CDR3s include the opening cysteine and the closing phenylalanine or tryptophan. A D gene is named only where the DNA matches it firmly. The listing skips clone size in some rows; elsewhere it reads once, few, many or a size class.

d_gene | j_gene | abundance | v_gene | CDR3aa | CDR3nt
- | TRBJ2-2 | many | TRBV28 | CASSLYPTRNTGELFF | TGTGCCAGCAGTTTATACCCGACAAGAAACACCGGGGAGCTGTTTTTT
TRBD2 | TRBJ2-1 | many | TRBV29-1 | CSVVAGGPYNEQFF | TGCAGCGTTGTGGCGGGGGGGCCCTACAATGAGCAGTTCTTC
TRBD1 | TRBJ2-7 | many | TRBV5-1 | CASSLRTGDDEQYF | TGCGCCAGCAGCTTGAGGACAGGGGACGACGAGCAGTACTTC
- | TRBJ2-4 | many | TRBV15 | CATSTPGGRLAKNIQYF | TGTGCCACCAGCACACCCGGCGGCAGGCTAGCCAAAAACATTCAGTACTTC
- | TRBJ1-1 | many | TRBV7-9 | CASSPSTVNTEAFF | TGTGCCAGCAGCCCATCGACAGTGAACACTGAAGCTTTCTTT
- | TRBJ2-3 | many | TRBV19 | CASSIDRASTDTQYF | TGTGCCAGTAGTATAGATCGGGCGAGCACAGATACGCAGTATTTT
TRBD1 | TRBJ2-1 | many | TRBV27 | CASSPRQGTHSYNEQFF | TGTGCCAGCAGTCCCAGACAGGGAACACACTCCTACAATGAGCAGTTCTTC
- | TRBJ1-2 | many | TRBV12-5 | CAFLTANYGYTF | TGTGCTTTTCTGACCGCTAACTATGGCTACACCTTC
- | TRBJ2-7 | - | TRBV7-9 | CASSSGALAIYEQYF | TGTGCCAGCAGCTCCGGGGCGCTAGCCATCTACGAGCAGTACTTC
- | TRBJ1-1 | many | TRBV28 | CASSLTGKVNTEAFF | TGTGCCAGCAGTCTTACAGGGAAGGTGAACACTGAAGCTTTCTTT
- | TRBJ1-1 | many | TRBV19 | CASSIRMNTEAFF | TGTGCCAGTAGTATACGGATGAACACTGAAGCTTTCTTT
- | TRBJ2-5 | many | TRBV12-3/TRBV12-4 | CASIEGRRTKETQYF | TGTGCCAGCATCGAGGGTAGGAGGACTAAAGAGACCCAGTACTTC
TRBD2 | TRBJ2-5 | few | TRBV20-1 | CSATLAGSETQYF | TGCAGTGCAACCCTAGCGGGGAGCGAGACCCAGTACTTC
TRBD2 | TRBJ2-3 | many | TRBV20-1 | CSASFGGGAKDTQYF | TGCAGTGCTAGCTTCGGCGGGGGGGCCAAAGATACGCAGTATTTT
- | TRBJ2-3 | many | TRBV4-2 | CASSQERDSYTQYF | TGTGCCAGCAGCCAAGAACGGGACTCATATACGCAGTATTTT
TRBD2 | TRBJ2-1 | many | TRBV11-3 | CASSTRTSGEGSNEQFF | TGTGCCAGCAGCACCAGGACTAGCGGGGAGGGTTCCAATGAGCAGTTCTTC
TRBD2 | TRBJ2-1 | many | TRBV14 | CASSQGVTSGDEQFF | TGTGCCAGCAGCCAGGGAGTGACTAGCGGGGATGAGCAGTTCTTC
- | TRBJ2-7 | many | TRBV7-9 | CASTYWRGTPPYEQYF | TGTGCCAGCACCTATTGGCGCGGGACACCGCCCTACGAGCAGTACTTC
- | TRBJ1-1 | many | TRBV4-3 | CASSQVGGGSEAFF | TGCGCCAGCAGCCAAGTGGGGGGGGGATCTGAAGCTTTCTTT
TRBD1 | TRBJ2-4 | many | TRBV14 | CASSQGKGASKNIQYF | TGTGCCAGCAGCCAAGGGAAGGGGGCTTCCAAAAACATTCAGTACTTC
- | TRBJ2-1 | few | TRBV9 | CASSVGGSWSNEQFF | TGTGCCAGCAGCGTAGGGGGGAGTTGGTCGAATGAGCAGTTCTTC
- | TRBJ2-1 | once | TRBV20-1 | CSARELYEQFF | TGCAGTGCTAGGGAATTGTATGAGCAGTTCTTC
TRBD1 | TRBJ2-5 | many | TRBV12-3/TRBV12-4 | CASSFWGDRGRRETQYF | TGTGCCAGCAGTTTCTGGGGGGACAGGGGGAGGCGAGAGACCCAGTACTTC
- | TRBJ2-7 | many | TRBV20-1 | CSVLVKGKTYEQYF | TGCAGTGTCCTTGTTAAGGGCAAAACCTACGAGCAGTACTTC
TRBD1 | TRBJ2-5 | - | TRBV7-6 | CASSLAGTDQETQYF | TGTGCCAGCAGCTTAGCCGGGACAGATCAAGAGACCCAGTACTTC
- | TRBJ2-7 | many | TRBV7-2 | CASSSAMGSYEQYF | TGTGCCAGCAGCTCCGCAATGGGCTCCTACGAGCAGTACTTC
- | TRBJ1-1 | - | TRBV7-6 | CASSYRDATEAFF | TGTGCCAGCAGCTACCGGGACGCCACTGAAGCTTTCTTT
- | TRBJ2-7 | many | TRBV20-1 | CSARPPSLSSYEQYF | TGCAGTGCTAGACCGCCCAGCCTATCCTCCTACGAGCAGTACTTC
- | TRBJ1-1 | many | TRBV12-3/TRBV12-4 | CASSVSGGSEAFF | TGTGCCAGCAGTGTCTCAGGAGGCTCTGAAGCTTTCTTT
TRBD1 | TRBJ1-1 | many | TRBV2 | CASSEVTGVNTEAFF | TGTGCCAGCAGTGAAGTAACAGGGGTGAACACTGAAGCTTTCTTT
- | TRBJ1-3 | many | TRBV29-1 | CSVVGVLDSGNTIYF | TGCAGCGTGGTAGGAGTTCTCGACTCTGGAAACACCATATATTTT
- | TRBJ2-4 | many | TRBV5-8 | CASSSGLGGLGFIQYF | TGTGCCAGCAGCTCCGGACTAGGGGGTCTGGGGTTCATTCAGTACTTC
- | TRBJ2-1 | many | TRBV12-3/TRBV12-4 | CASSSLYEQFF | TGTGCCAGCAGTTCATTGTATGAGCAGTTCTTC
- | TRBJ2-7 | many | TRBV29-1 | CSVDGTGEGNYEQYF | TGCAGCGTTGATGGAACAGGGGAGGGAAACTACGAGCAGTACTTC
TRBD2 | TRBJ2-1 | many | TRBV29-1 | CSVVFAGGISSYNEQFF | TGCAGCGTTGTCTTTGCGGGAGGGATAAGCTCCTACAATGAGCAGTTCTTC
- | TRBJ1-2 | many | TRBV29-1 | CSVRDGLYGYTF | TGCAGCGTTAGGGACGGCCTTTATGGCTACACCTTC
- | TRBJ2-2 | many | TRBV14 | CASSQLFWGAGELFF | TGTGCCAGCAGCCAACTCTTTTGGGGGGCCGGGGAGCTGTTTTTT
- | TRBJ1-4 | many | TRBV28 | CASSSRQVGEKLFF | TGTGCCAGCAGTTCGCGACAGGTCGGAGAAAAACTGTTTTTT
TRBD1 | TRBJ1-2 | - | TRBV4-1 | CASSQEGQGTYGYTF | TGCGCCAGCAGCCAAGAAGGACAGGGAACCTATGGCTACACCTTC
TRBD2 | TRBJ2-7 | many | TRBV4-3 | CASSQGLAVVYEQYF | TGCGCCAGCAGCCAAGGGCTAGCGGTAGTCTACGAGCAGTACTTC
- | TRBJ2-3 | many | TRBV28 | CASSSELTDGPDTQYF | TGTGCCAGCAGTTCCGAGCTGACCGACGGCCCAGATACGCAGTATTTT
- | TRBJ1-2 | many | TRBV20-1 | CSARWGNYGYTF | TGCAGTGCTAGGTGGGGTAACTATGGCTACACCTTC
- | TRBJ2-3 | few | TRBV4-1 | CASSQAIWDTQYF | TGCGCCAGCAGCCAAGCGATTTGGGATACGCAGTATTTT
TRBD1 | TRBJ2-5 | many | TRBV27 | CASSLIRTGVQETQYF | TGTGCCAGCAGTTTAATACGGACAGGGGTCCAAGAGACCCAGTACTTC
TRBD2 | TRBJ2-1 | few | TRBV13 | CASSSPGLAVAAYNEQFF | TGTGCCAGCAGCTCACCGGGACTAGCGGTGGCAGCCTACAATGAGCAGTTCTTC
- | TRBJ2-7 | - | TRBV7-2 | CASSLTRGYEQYF | TGTGCCAGCAGCTTGACGCGGGGCTACGAGCAGTACTTC
TRBD2 | TRBJ2-7 | many | TRBV28 | CASSLRGLAGMEREQYF | TGTGCCAGCAGTTTAAGGGGACTAGCGGGAATGGAACGCGAGCAGTACTTC
TRBD1 | TRBJ2-1 | many | TRBV28 | CASSSHRDRGINEQFF | TGTGCCAGCAGTTCCCACCGGGACAGGGGGATTAATGAGCAGTTCTTC
- | TRBJ2-4 | few | TRBV4-1 | CASSPSGQVAKNIQYF | TGCGCCAGCAGCCCGAGTGGTCAGGTAGCCAAAAACATTCAGTACTTC
- | TRBJ2-3 | many | TRBV3-1 | CASSQENTDTQYF | TGTGCCAGCAGCCAGGAGAACACGGATACGCAGTATTTT
- | TRBJ2-5 | many | TRBV27 | CASRRGGLGPYQETQYF | TGTGCCAGCAGGAGGGGTGGCCTCGGACCCTATCAAGAGACCCAGTACTTC
- | TRBJ2-7 | many | TRBV3-1 | CASSQVPGVYYEQYF | TGTGCCAGCAGCCAAGTCCCAGGGGTCTACTACGAGCAGTACTTC
- | TRBJ2-7 | few | TRBV18 | CASSPRQYEQYF | TGTGCCAGCTCACCCAGACAGTACGAGCAGTACTTC